The 12 T cell receptor beta chains below come from one sample, sequenced in a study of blood T cell repertoires in COVID-19. Some clones are missing from TCRdb's copy, which holds only in-frame ones; the method was immunoSEQ multiplex PCR. Counted here are around 100,000 clones, about 86% occurring once; the ten biggest clones make up 5%. Sequenced: peripheral blood. All receptors derive from a human donor in a cohort sampled during active COVID-19.

A single count supports this clone. This sequence joins TRBV27 and TRBJ2-3, with D possibly TRBD1 on 6 matching bases. Germline-derived CDR1 and CDR2 are MNHEY and SMNVEV (reference sequence). Deletions cut 2 bases from V and 4 bases from J, with 13 bases between. The CDR3 has 15 residues. DNA for the CDR3: TGTGCCAGCAGTTTACAGGGGAATGTCCCAGATACGCAGTATTTT. This gives the protein CASSLQGNVPDTQYF.

This chain uses TRBV3-1 (or the pseudogene TRBV3-2) with TRBJ2-2, with unresolved D. CDR1 is LGHDT, CDR2 YNNKEL, per germline (reference sequence). V gave up 0 bases and J gave up 4 bases, with 3 bases separating them. The CDR3 extends over 13 amino acids. CDR3 sequence reads: CASSQELTGELFF. For the CDR3, the DNA is TGTGCCAGCAGCCAAGAACTCACCGGGGAGCTGTTTTTT.

The chain has TRBV6-6 and TRBJ1-2; D remains unclear. Trimming pared 3 bases from V and 8 bases from J, leaving 16 bases between. The length of the CDR3 is 14 residues. Germline assignment: CDR1 MNHNY and CDR2 SVGAGI (reference sequence). CDR3 sequence reads: CASSYSPPSGGYTF. CDR3 coding DNA: TGTGCCAGCAGTTATTCCCCGCCCTCCGGGGGCTACACCTTC.

This clone has only a few counts. The V call is TRBV19, the J call TRBJ1-1, with 7 bases fitting TRBD1. The CDR3 runs to 16 residues. Losses at the gene ends were 7 bases for V and 0 bases for J; bases not matched to a gene: 11. The germline V gene encodes CDR1 LNHDA and CDR2 SQIVND (reference sequence). CDR3 sequence (DNA): TGTGCCAGTATGAGGGACAGAAAAGGCCTGAACACTGAAGCTTTCTTT. Protein: CASMRDRKGLNTEAFF.

The chain carries TRBV6-2 or TRBV6-3 and TRBJ2-5, with D possibly being TRBD1 (6 bases). V was clipped by 6 bases and J by 5 bases, with 13 bases between them. CDR1 is MNHEY, CDR2 SVGEGT, per germline. There are 13 residues in the CDR3. The CDR3 spells CASSQGLRETQYF. In DNA, the CDR3 is TGTGCCAGCAGCCAGGGGTTAAGGGAGACCCAGTACTTC.

This clone turned up a few times. The genes are TRBV11-2 and TRBJ2-1, with TRBD2 matching 13 bases. V lost 0 bases to trimming and J lost 9 bases; unmatched junction nucleotides: 5. CDR1 and CDR2 (germline): SGHAT, FQNNGV. The length of the CDR3 is 16 residues. CDR3 protein: CASSLELAGGPREQFF. CDR3 nucleotides: TGTGCCAGCAGCTTAGAACTAGCGGGAGGGCCGCGTGAGCAGTTCTTC.

The chain carries TRBV7-9 and TRBJ2-7; 10 bases are a match to TRBD1. CDR3 length equals 15 residues. V shed 4 bases and J 3 bases; nucleotides not matched to a gene: 6. The germline gives CDR1 SEHNR, CDR2 FQNEAQ (reference sequence). The CDR3 DNA reads TGTGCCAGCAGCTGGACGGACAGGGGGTTCTACGAGCAGTACTTC. Its protein is CASSWTDRGFYEQYF.

This clone was recorded once. This chain connects TRBV5-1 to TRBJ2-7; 10 bases are a match to TRBD2. The V gene's germline CDR1 is SGHRS and CDR2 YFSETQ. The CDR3 length is 19 residues. The J segment lost 3 bases and the V segment lost 1 base, leaving 16 bases of the junction unmatched. The CDR3 DNA is TGCGCCAGCAGCTTGACGTCTAGCGGGAGCTTACGGGCGGGCTACGAGCAGTACTTC. Its protein product is CASSLTSSGSLRAGYEQYF. The whole variable domain, remainder taken from reference TRBV5-1 and TRBJ2-7, is KAGVTQTPRYLIKTRGQQVTLSCSPISGHRSVSWYQQTPGQGLQFLFEYFSETQRNKGNFPGRFSGRQFSNSRSEMNVSTLELGDSALYLCASSLTSSGSLRAGYEQYFGPGTRLTVT.

The gene calls are TRBV11-2 and TRBJ1-5; D gene uncertain. This CDR3 region has 13 residues. The germline V gene encodes CDR1 SGHAT and CDR2 FQNNGV. The ends were cut back, 1 base at V and 6 bases at J, with 7 bases in the middle. The DNA of the CDR3 is TGTGCCAGCAGCTTAGGAGGGTTTCAGCCCCAGCATTTT. It translates to CASSLGGFQPQHF. Filled out from reference TRBV11-2 and TRBJ1-5, the complete variable domain reads EAGVAQSPRYKIIEKRQSVAFWCNPISGHATLYWYQQILGQGPKLLIQFQNNGVVDDSQLPKDRFSAERLKGVDSTLKIQPAKLEDSAVYLCASSLGGFQPQHFGDGTRLSIL.

The rearrangement joins TRBV6-6 to TRBJ2-2; TRBD2 agrees at 8 bases. The CDR3 extends over 14 amino acids. The germline V gene encodes CDR1 MNHNY and CDR2 SVGAGI (reference sequence). J was trimmed by 6 bases and V by 7 bases; bases with no gene match: 7. The CDR3 spells CASIGTRGPGELFF. In DNA, the CDR3 is TGTGCCAGCATCGGGACTAGAGGCCCCGGGGAGCTGTTTTTT.

V and J are TRBV28 and TRBJ2-5, with D maybe TRBD2 (5 bases). This CDR3 has 12 residues. Trimming shortened V by 6 bases and J by 5 bases, and 10 bases separated the two germline ends. Germline V CDR1 and CDR2: MDHEN, SYDVKM. The CDR3 here is CASRVGGETQYF. Here the CDR3 DNA reads TGTGCCAGCAGGGTAGGCGGGGAGACCCAGTACTTC. Using reference TRBV28 and TRBJ2-5 for the parts outside the CDR3, the full variable domain is DVKVTQSSRYLVKRTGEKVFLECVQDMDHENMFWYRQDPGLGLRLIYFSYDVKMKEKGDIPEGYSVSREKKERFSLILESASTNQTSMYLCASRVGGETQYFGPGTRLLVL.

This rearrangement joins TRBV4-1 to TRBJ2-5; D unresolved. V was shortened by 4 bases and J by 1 base, with 7 bases between the two germline ends. Germline CDR1 and CDR2: MGHRA and YSYEKL. CDR3 size: 13 residues. CDR3: CASSLPSQETQYF. DNA for the CDR3: TGCGCCAGCAGCCTGCCTAGCCAAGAGACCCAGTACTTC.